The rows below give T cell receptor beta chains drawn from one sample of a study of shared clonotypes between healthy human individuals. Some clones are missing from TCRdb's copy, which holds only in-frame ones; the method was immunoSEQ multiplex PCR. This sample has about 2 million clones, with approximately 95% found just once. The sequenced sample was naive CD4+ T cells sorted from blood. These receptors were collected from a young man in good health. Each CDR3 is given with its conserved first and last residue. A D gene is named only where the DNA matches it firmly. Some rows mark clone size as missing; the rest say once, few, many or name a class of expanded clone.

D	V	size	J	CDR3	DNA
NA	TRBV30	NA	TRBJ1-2	CAWSLGGADGYTF	TGTGCCTGGAGCCTCGGAGGGGCCGACGGCTACACCTTC
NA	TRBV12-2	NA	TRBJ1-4	CASRLAEGQQNEKLFF	TGTGCAAGTCGCTTAGCGGAGGGACAGCAAAATGAAAAACTGTTTTTT
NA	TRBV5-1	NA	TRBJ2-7	CASSLAVALSYEQYF	TGCGCCAGCAGCTTGGCTGTTGCCCTCTCCTACGAGCAGTACTTC
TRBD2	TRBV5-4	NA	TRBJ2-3	CASSSPQRVGGTDTQYF	TGTGCCAGCAGCTCCCCCCAACGAGTGGGAGGGACAGATACGCAGTATTTT
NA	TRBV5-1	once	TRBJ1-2	CASSLGYQGVGGYTF	TGCGCCAGCAGCTTGGGGTATCAGGGAGTGGGAGGCTACACCTTC
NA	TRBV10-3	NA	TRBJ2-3	CAISMTTSTDTQYF	TGTGCCATCAGTATGACTACTAGCACAGATACGCAGTATTTT
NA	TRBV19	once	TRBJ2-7	CASSREAESYEQYF	TGTGCCAGTAGTAGAGAGGCCGAGTCCTACGAGCAGTACTTC
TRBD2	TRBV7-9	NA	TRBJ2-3	CASRYSGGTDTQYF	TGTGCCAGCAGGTATAGCGGGGGGACAGATACGCAGTATTTT
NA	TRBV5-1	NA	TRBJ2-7	CASSFGGSSYEQYF	TGCGCCAGCAGCTTCGGGGGATCCTCCTACGAGCAGTACTTC
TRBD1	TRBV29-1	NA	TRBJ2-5	CSVEDYDRGPWETQYF	TGCAGCGTTGAAGATTACGACAGGGGGCCTTGGGAGACCCAGTACTTC
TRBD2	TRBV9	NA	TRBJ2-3	CASSGPTSGRGDTQYF	TGTGCCAGCAGCGGTCCGACTAGCGGGAGGGGAGATACGCAGTATTTT
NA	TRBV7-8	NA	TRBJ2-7	CASSVQGGTNSYEQYF	TGTGCCAGCAGCGTCCAGGGCGGGACGAACTCCTACGAGCAGTACTTC
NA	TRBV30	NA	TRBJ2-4	CAWSEGGGTKNIQYF	TGTGCCTGGAGCGAGGGAGGGGGCACTAAAAACATTCAGTACTTC
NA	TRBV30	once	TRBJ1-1	CAWSGKLNTEAFF	TGTGCCTGGAGCGGGAAGCTGAACACTGAAGCTTTCTTT
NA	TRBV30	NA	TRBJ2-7	CAWRAGWREQYF	TGTGCCTGGAGGGCCGGGTGGCGGGAGCAGTACTTC
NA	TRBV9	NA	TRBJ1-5	CASSVGPDQPQHF	TGTGCCAGCAGCGTAGGCCCAGATCAGCCCCAGCATTTT
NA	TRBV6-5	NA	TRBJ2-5	CASSYDGPGTQYF	TGTGCCAGCAGTTACGACGGGCCGGGGACCCAGTACTTC
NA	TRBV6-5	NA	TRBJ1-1	CASRRWQGPEAFF	TGTGCCAGCAGACGTTGGCAGGGGCCTGAAGCTTTCTTT
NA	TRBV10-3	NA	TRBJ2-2	CASGGATTGELFF	TGTGCCTCCGGTGGGGCGACCACCGGGGAGCTGTTTTTT
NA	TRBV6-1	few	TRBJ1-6	CASSEASFGASPLHF	TGTGCCAGCAGTGAAGCGAGTTTCGGGGCTTCACCCCTCCACTTT
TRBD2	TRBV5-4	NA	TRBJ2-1	CASSLLGNSGRAGNEQFF	TGTGCCAGCAGCTTGTTAGGAAATAGCGGGAGGGCCGGCAATGAGCAGTTCTTC
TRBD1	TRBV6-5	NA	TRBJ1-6	CASSRDSQNSPLHF	TGTGCCAGCAGCAGGGACAGCCAGAATTCACCCCTCCACTTT
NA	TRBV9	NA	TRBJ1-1	CASNPDFGFNTEAFF	TGTGCCAGCAACCCCGATTTCGGCTTTAACACTGAAGCTTTCTTT